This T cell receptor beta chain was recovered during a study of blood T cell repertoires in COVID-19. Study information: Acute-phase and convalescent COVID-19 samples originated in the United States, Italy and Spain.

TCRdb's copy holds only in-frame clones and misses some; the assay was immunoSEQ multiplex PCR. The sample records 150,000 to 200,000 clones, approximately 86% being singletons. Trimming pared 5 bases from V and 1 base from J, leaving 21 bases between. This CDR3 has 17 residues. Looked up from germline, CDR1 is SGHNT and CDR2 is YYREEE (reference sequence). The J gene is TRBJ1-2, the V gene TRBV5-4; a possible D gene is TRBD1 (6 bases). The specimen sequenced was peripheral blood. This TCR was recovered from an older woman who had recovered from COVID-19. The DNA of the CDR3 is TGTGCCAGCAGAGTGACGGACAGAGGCGTGCGTAACTATGGCTACACCTTC. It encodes CASRVTDRGVRNYGYTF.